This record looks at one TCR beta chain sequence and its context. Assay: immunoSEQ multiplex PCR; the TCRdb copy retains only in-frame clones and omits some. The repertoire holds over 2 million clones, with roughly 95% as singletons. These data are taken from a study of shared clonotypes between healthy human individuals. V shed 8 bases and J 4 bases; nucleotides not matched to a gene: 7. The CDR3 contains 14 residues. The germline V gene encodes CDR1 MNHNY and CDR2 SVGAGI (reference sequence). This chain joins TRBV6-6 and TRBJ1-4; 7 nucleotides line up with TRBD1. This clonotype was sampled from a man aged 18 to 35 in good health. Sequenced sample: naive CD4+ T cells sorted from blood. As for subset: CD45RA+ positively selected. The CDR3 sequence: CASGRQGLNEKLFF. The CDR3 coding sequence is TGTGCCAGCGGGAGACAGGGCCTTAATGAAAAACTGTTTTTT.